This T cell receptor (beta chain) was found in a study of blood T cell repertoires in COVID-19 (dated by TCRdb to the early 2020s). About the study as a whole: Samples covering the acute and convalescent phases of COVID-19 were provided by collaborators in the United States, Italy and Spain. Samples came from the ongoing ImmuneRACE study (first 160 participants) plus 1,254 subjects from 6 global collaborators. The material from the prospective study consisted of cDNA or gDNA derived from T cells, B-cell-depleted T cells, or PBMCs. Nearly every sample came with metadata listing a de-identified subject ID, COVID-19 status, age in years and sex. Where available, HLA class I and class II types were obtained from metadata supplied by the sample provider rather than from assay-based typing. Subjects who had been exposed to COVID-19, were actively infected with it, or had recovered from it provided the deeply sampled blood TCRbeta repertoires that made up the dataset. The repertoires were released in a freely available public database intended as a resource for research on the immune response to SARS-CoV-2.

The paper's findings and limits, for the study overall: Clinical and demographic metadata were provided uncurated, with the amount varying by source and participant.

Turning to this clone: Its antigen target is currently unknown. The input lacks base qualities; no much larger clone sits a single base away.

Participants in the prospective study were aged 18 to 89 years, lived in some 24 United States geographic areas, and enrolled through a virtual design. Cohort assignment in the prospective study relied on participant-reported clinical history from a screening survey and a study questionnaire. Recovered participants in ImmuneRACE Cohort 3 were defined by two consecutive negative NP/OP PCR tests, clearance by a healthcare professional, or resolution of symptoms. In the prospective study, mobile phlebotomists collected whole blood, serum and a nasopharyngeal or oropharyngeal swab from each participant. Prospective study participants could optionally give additional blood draws and questionnaires over an approximately 2-month period. Before DNA extraction, prospective study blood samples were shipped either frozen or at room temperature. TCRbeta CDR3 regions were amplified from genomic DNA using the immunoSEQ Assay, a bias-controlled multiplex PCR. Under the source paper's analysis protocol: The number of nucleated cells in each sample was estimated from the amplification of reference gene primers within the assay. To quantify the absolute abundance of each unique TCRbeta CDR3 rearrangement, sequence reads were collapsed and filtered. For each sample, productive Simpson clonality was calculated as the square root of Simpson's diversity index over productive rearrangements. The source is immuneACCESS, and TCRdb retained only in-frame sequences with V and J called. Part of the clones is not carried over; for the studies checked, unresolved V genes explain less than half of this, and the remainder is unexplained. The DNA gave D and trimming, while V, J and clone size come from that table. The sample includes about 480,000 clones, with 85% to 90% observed a single time. Of the sample, less than 2% falls within the top ten clones.

The sample consisted of PBMCs or T cells enriched from blood (not recorded which). This sequence originates from a woman aged 40 to 50 who had recovered from COVID-19.

Read as DNA, the sequence is TGCGCCAGCATCGGCCAGGGCGGGAGAGGAACAGATACGCAGTATTTT. This encodes CASIGQGGRGTDTQYF. Recombination connected TRBV4-1 to TRBJ2-3; 7 bases in the middle match TRBD2. Unmatched junction bases come to 13, with V trimmed by 7 bases and J by 3 bases. CDR1 and CDR2 are drawn from the germline V gene: MGHRA, YSYEKL. The CDR3, cysteine through phenylalanine, is 16 amino acids long. Only the CDR3 portion is preserved as DNA: 48 bases, with reading frame beginning at the first base.